This TCR beta chain emerged from a study of radiotherapy plus CTLA-4 blockade in lung cancer. Study-wide background: Objective responses were seen in more than 15% of patients, disease control in 31%. Study-wide points: Interferon-beta, together with early blood T cell clone dynamics, reportedly best predicted response. There was expansion of tumor-derived TCR clones in blood after radiotherapy plus ipilimumab.

This CDR3 comprises 18 residues. The germline V gene has CDR1 MRHNA and CDR2 SNTAGT. V was shortened by 7 bases and J by 1 base, with 26 bases between the two germline ends. The protocol was immunoSEQ multiplex PCR, while the TCRdb copy is restricted to in-frame clones and leaves out a portion. The table records about 73,000 clones, 87% of them present only once. A remark on this clone: Its specificity is not known.

The rearrangement links TRBV6-4 to TRBJ2-7, with D tentatively TRBD2 (8 bases). The TCR comes from a human donor with non-small cell lung cancer that progressed on radiotherapy plus ipilimumab. Sample: peripheral blood, taken from a patient treated with radiotherapy plus ipilimumab. CDR3 region: CASTQGEAGGSVSYEQYV. CDR3 nucleotides: TGTGCCAGCACGCAGGGGGAGGCGGGAGGTTCGGTATCCTACGAGCAGTACGTC.